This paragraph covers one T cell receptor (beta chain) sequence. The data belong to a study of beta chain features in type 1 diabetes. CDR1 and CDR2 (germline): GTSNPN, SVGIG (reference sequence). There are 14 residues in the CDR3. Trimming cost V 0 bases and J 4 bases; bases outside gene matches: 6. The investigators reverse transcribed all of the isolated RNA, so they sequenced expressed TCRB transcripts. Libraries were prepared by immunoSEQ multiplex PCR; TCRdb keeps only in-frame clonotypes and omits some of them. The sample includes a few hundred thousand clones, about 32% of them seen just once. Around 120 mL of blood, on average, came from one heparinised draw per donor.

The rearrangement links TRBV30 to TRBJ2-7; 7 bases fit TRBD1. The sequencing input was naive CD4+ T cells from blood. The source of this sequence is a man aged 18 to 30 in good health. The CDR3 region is CAWSVSARGYEQYF. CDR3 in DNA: TGTGCCTGGAGTGTATCGGCCAGGGGGTACGAGCAGTACTTC.